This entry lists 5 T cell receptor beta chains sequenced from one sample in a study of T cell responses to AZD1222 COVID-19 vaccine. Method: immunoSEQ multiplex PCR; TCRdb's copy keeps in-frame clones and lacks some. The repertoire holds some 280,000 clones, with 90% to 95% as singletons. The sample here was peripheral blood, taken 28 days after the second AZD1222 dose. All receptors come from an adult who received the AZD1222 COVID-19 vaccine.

The CDR3 here is CANSGTSGSYEQYF. The CDR3 DNA reads TGTGCCAACTCCGGGACTAGCGGATCCTACGAGCAGTACTTC. The chain combines TRBV2 with TRBJ2-7; 11 nucleotides align to TRBD2. Germline V lookup: CDR1 SNHLY, CDR2 FYNNEI. J lost 1 base, V lost 10 bases, and 6 bases had no gene match. The CDR3 has 14 residues.

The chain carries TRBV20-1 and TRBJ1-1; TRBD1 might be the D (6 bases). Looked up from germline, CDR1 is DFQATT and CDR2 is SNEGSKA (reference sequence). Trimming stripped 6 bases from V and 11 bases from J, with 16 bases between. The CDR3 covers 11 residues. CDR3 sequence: CSAWGGAEAFF. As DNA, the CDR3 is TGCAGTGCCTGGGGGGGGGCAGAGGCTTTCTTT.

CDR3 amino acids: CASTHGRGHGYTF. The CDR3 nucleotides are TGTGCCAGCACCCACGGAAGGGGCCATGGCTACACCTTC. This chain uses TRBV6-5 with TRBJ1-2; tentative D call: TRBD1 (5 bases). Trimming stripped 7 bases from V and 6 bases from J, with 15 bases between. The V gene's germline CDR1 is MNHEY and CDR2 SVGAGI. CDR3 length equals 13 residues.

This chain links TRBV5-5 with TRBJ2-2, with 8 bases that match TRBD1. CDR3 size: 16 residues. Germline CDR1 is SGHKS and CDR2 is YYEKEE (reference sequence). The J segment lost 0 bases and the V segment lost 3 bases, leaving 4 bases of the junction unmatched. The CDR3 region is CASSWGTGPNTGELFF. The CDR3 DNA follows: TGTGCCAGCAGCTGGGGGACAGGACCGAACACCGGGGAGCTGTTTTTT. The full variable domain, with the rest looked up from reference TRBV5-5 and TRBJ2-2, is DAGVTQSPTHLIKTRGQQVTLRCSPISGHKSVSWYQQVLGQGPQFIFQYYEKEERGRGNFPDRFSARQFPNYSSELNVNALLLGDSALYLCASSWGTGPNTGELFFGEGSRLTVL.

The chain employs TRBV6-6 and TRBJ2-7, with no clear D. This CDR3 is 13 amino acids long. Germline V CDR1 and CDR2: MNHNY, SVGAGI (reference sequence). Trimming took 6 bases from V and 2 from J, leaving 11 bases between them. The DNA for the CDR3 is TGTGCCAGCAGCCCCCTATGGCCCTACGAGCAGTACTTC. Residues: CASSPLWPYEQYF.